Below, 10 T cell receptor beta chains from the same sample are listed, as sequenced in a study of technical replicates of blood from several donors. The method was immunoSEQ multiplex PCR; TCRdb's version includes in-frame clones alone and lacks a portion of them. The data show approximately 81,000 clones, 81% seen once. Sequencing was carried out using PBMCs. Receptor source: a human donor in good health. Some clones in this sample may be carry-over from other donors' samples.

The chain recombines TRBV6-5 with TRBJ1-2; a weak D match, TRBD1 (6 bases). Germline V lookup: CDR1 MNHEY, CDR2 SVGAGI. V shed 0 bases and J shed 1 base, with 9 bases lying between them. The CDR3 totals 15 residues. The chain's CDR3 is CASSYSRGHNYGYTF. As DNA, the CDR3 is TGTGCCAGCAGTTACTCGAGGGGACATAACTATGGCTACACCTTC.

This chain links TRBV7-2 with TRBJ2-7; 10 bases map to TRBD1. From germline, CDR1 is SGHTA and CDR2 FQGNSA. The CDR3 loop spans 13 amino acids. J was trimmed by 6 bases and V by 5 bases; bases with no gene match: 4. The CDR3 DNA reads as TGTGCCAGCAGCGCTCGGGACAGGGGCGAGCAGTACTTC. Its translation is CASSARDRGEQYF.

This chain uses TRBV30 with TRBJ2-5, with D uncertain. From germline, CDR1 is GTSNPN and CDR2 SVGIG (reference sequence). The CDR3 runs to 12 residues. Trimming cost V 2 bases and J 4 bases, with 8 bases left between them. In DNA, the CDR3 is TGTGCCTGGAGTCGAGGAGTAGAGACCCAGTACTTC. Translated, it gives CAWSRGVETQYF.

This clone was counted a few times. The chain has TRBV6-5 and TRBJ2-2; D is unresolved. Trimming left V 8 bases short and J 2 bases short, with 12 bases between. The CDR3 extends over 14 amino acids. CDR1 and CDR2 from the germline V gene are MNHEY and SVGAGI. The CDR3 here is CASQLGRNTGELFF. The CDR3 bases are TGTGCCAGCCAGTTGGGCAGAAACACCGGGGAGCTGTTTTTT.

The V gene is TRBV5-1, the J gene TRBJ2-6; D remains ambiguous. CDR3 length: 16 amino acids. Germline V gene data show CDR1 as SGHRS and CDR2 as YFSETQ. The V end was cut by 3 bases, the J end by 0 bases, with 10 bases between. CDR3 sequence reads: CASSSRHNSGANVLTF. CDR3 sequence (DNA): TGCGCCAGCAGCTCAAGACACAACTCTGGGGCCAACGTCCTGACTTTC.

The rearrangement links TRBV30 to TRBJ1-1, with D possibly TRBD1 on 5 matching bases. Germline loops: CDR1 GTSNPN, CDR2 SVGIG (reference sequence). Trimming removed 2 bases from V and 3 bases from J, with 13 bases in between. This CDR3 has 14 amino acids. The CDR3 nucleotides are TGTGCCTGGAGTTCCGCAGGGATGCACACTGAAGCTTTCTTT. This gives the protein CAWSSAGMHTEAFF.

CDR3 coding DNA: TGCAGCGTTGACAGGACAGGGATCGACACTGAAGCTTTCTTT. This codes for CSVDRTGIDTEAFF. This chain connects TRBV29-1 to TRBJ1-1; 8 bases are shared with TRBD1. Losses at the gene ends were 3 bases for V and 3 bases for J; bases not matched to a gene: 6. The CDR3 covers 14 residues. Looked up from germline, CDR1 is SQVTM and CDR2 is ANQGSEA.

Only one count was recorded for this clone. V gene TRBV4-1 combines with J gene TRBJ1-2, with D perhaps matching TRBD1 (6 bases). Germline-derived CDR1 and CDR2 are MGHRA and YSYEKL. The CDR3 is 17 amino acids. Trimming left V 3 bases short and J 2 bases short, with 19 bases between. Here the CDR3 reads CASSHALQGIGNYGYTF. The DNA for the CDR3 is TGCGCCAGCAGCCACGCCTTACAGGGTATAGGGAACTATGGCTACACCTTC.

V gene TRBV7-9 combines with J gene TRBJ2-7; 14 positions agree with TRBD2. The J segment lost 0 bases and the V segment lost 5 bases, leaving 3 bases of the junction unmatched. Looked up from germline, CDR1 is SEHNR and CDR2 is FQNEAQ (reference sequence). The CDR3 consists of 16 residues. CDR3 residues: CASSAGTSGSSYEQYF. As DNA, the CDR3 is TGTGCCAGCAGCGCGGGGACTAGCGGGAGCTCCTACGAGCAGTACTTC. The full variable domain, with the rest looked up from reference TRBV7-9 and TRBJ2-7, is DTGVSQNPRHKITKRGQNVTFRCDPISEHNRLYWYRQTLGQGPEFLTYFQNEAQLEKSRLLSDRFSAERPKGSFSTLEIQRTEQGDSAMYLCASSAGTSGSSYEQYFGPGTRLTVT.

This clone has a handful of counts. The chain combines TRBV5-4 with TRBJ1-2; D is unresolved. V was cut by 3 bases and J by 8 bases, with 14 bases left in between. This CDR3 is 13 amino acids long. Germline assignment: CDR1 SGHNT and CDR2 YYREEE (reference sequence). CDR3 sequence reads: CASSYGEARGYTF. In DNA, the CDR3 is TGTGCCAGCAGCTACGGGGAGGCGCGAGGCTACACCTTC.